The source of this TCR beta chain is a study of blood T cell repertoires in COVID-19. Study at large: PBMCs, B-cell-depleted T cells, or T cells provided the cDNA or gDNA that made up the material.

V gave up 4 bases and J gave up 5 bases; unmatched junction bases: 2. The CDR3 length is 14 residues. Germline lookup yields CDR1 SGHVS and CDR2 FNYEAQ. Per the original methods: Counts of nucleated cells, estimated from reference gene primer amplification, were obtained. The table came from immunoSEQ multiplex PCR; TCRdb's copy has only in-frame clones and leaves some out. Clone size and V and J calls were adopted from that table, with D and trimming inferred from the DNA. The sample contains approximately 190,000 clones, approximately 92% of which appear only once. What was sequenced was peripheral blood. J is TRBJ2-7 and V is TRBV7-6; 13 bases map to TRBD2. The TCR originated in a man aged 45-65 years with acute or convalescent COVID-19. CDR3 residues: CASSWTSGSDEQYF. For the CDR3, the DNA is TGTGCCAGCAGCTGGACTAGCGGGAGTGACGAGCAGTACTTC. Combining the CDR3 with reference TRBV7-6 and TRBJ2-7 gives the whole variable domain GAGVSQSPRYKVTKRGQDVALRCDPISGHVSLYWYRQALGQGPEFLTYFNYEAQQDKSGLPNDRFSAERPEGSISTLTIQRTEQRDSAMYRCASSWTSGSDEQYFGPGTRLTVT.